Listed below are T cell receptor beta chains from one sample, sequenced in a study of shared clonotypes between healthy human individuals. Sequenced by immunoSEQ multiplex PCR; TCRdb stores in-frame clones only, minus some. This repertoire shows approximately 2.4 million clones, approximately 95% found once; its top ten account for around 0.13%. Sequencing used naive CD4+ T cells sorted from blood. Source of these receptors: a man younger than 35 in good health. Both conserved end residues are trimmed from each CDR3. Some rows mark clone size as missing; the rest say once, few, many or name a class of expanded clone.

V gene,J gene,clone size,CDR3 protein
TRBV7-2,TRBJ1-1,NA,ASSVYGTPGTEAF
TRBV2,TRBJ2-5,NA,ASRPYGSGGAETQY
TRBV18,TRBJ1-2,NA,ASSSGTGVKGYT
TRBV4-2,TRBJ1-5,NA,ASSQDRVGDQPQH
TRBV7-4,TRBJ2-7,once,ASSREGLPGSLLSSYEQY
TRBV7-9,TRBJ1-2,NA,ASSLIAGGNYGYT
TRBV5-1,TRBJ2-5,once,ASSVYNGGDGTQY
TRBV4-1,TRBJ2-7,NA,ASSQPPEFSDTYEQY
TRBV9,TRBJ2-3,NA,ASSVATSGTSTDTQY
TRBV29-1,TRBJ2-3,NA,SVETSGRDTQY
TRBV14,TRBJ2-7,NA,ASSNGGASSYEQY
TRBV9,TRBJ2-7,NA,ASSVETGVGAYEQY
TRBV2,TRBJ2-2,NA,ASTPSGSPAGELF
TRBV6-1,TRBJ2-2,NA,ASRDGRETGELF
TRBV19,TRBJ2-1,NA,ASSITGAVIYEQF
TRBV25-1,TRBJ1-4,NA,ASSAPGGTGRGKLF
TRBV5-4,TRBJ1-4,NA,ASSAMIQGVHEKLF
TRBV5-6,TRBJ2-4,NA,ASSLSGRFLAKNIQY
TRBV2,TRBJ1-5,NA,ASIAQGLGNQPQH
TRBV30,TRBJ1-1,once,AWSKGGQGFTEAF
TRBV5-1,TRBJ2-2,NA,ASSRERANTGELF
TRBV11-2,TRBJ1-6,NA,ASSLADSGSPLH
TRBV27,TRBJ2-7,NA,ASSFRQGAYEQY
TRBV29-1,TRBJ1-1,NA,SVEGRGANTEAF
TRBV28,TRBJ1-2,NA,ASSLHSAYGYT
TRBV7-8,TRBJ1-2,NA,ASSLALGTGNGYT
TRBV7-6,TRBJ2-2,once,ASSLLTGATGELF
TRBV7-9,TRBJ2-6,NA,ASSPGTSGGGANVLT
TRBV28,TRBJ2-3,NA,ASSFEWKRLAAADTQY
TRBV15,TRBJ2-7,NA,ATSTERQGLFYEQY
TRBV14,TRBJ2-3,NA,ASSQYEGVIVDTQY
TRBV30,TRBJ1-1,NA,AWARMGHTEAF
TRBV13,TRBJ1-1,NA,ASSPAGRGGRPEAF
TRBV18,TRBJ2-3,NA,ASSPRRETDTQY
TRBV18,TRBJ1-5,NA,ASSPSKDNQPQH
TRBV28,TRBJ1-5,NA,ASSLTSNQPQH
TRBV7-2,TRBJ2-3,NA,ASSSGLAGDTQY
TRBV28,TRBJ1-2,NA,ASSLPPGGGARGYT
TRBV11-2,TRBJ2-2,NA,ASSSLLSGTGELF
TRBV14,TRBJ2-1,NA,ASSPRLAGDNEQF
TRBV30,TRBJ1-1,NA,AWSVLGARTEAF
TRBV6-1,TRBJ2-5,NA,ASSEPGGQETQY
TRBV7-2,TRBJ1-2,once,ASSPTPEGTFYGYT
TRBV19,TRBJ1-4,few,ASSRTATNEKLF
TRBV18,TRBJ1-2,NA,ASSPTENYGYT
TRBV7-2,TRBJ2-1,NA,ASSHRTRTYNEQF
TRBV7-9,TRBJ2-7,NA,ASSPGLVRSYEQY
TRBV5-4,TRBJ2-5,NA,ASSLLGQGAVETQY
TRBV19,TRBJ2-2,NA,ASSSIRTGSTGELF